The sequence of this T cell receptor (beta chain) was determined in a study of shared clonotypes between healthy human individuals. The study, taken as a whole, reports: Among several donors, roughly 5% of naive CD4 clonotypes were found in common.

This clone was observed once. What it binds is not known. A 200 ng quantity of DNA, tens of thousands of T cell genomes, went into the sorted-subset replicate PCRs. Profiled with immunoSEQ multiplex PCR; TCRdb holds only in-frame clones, not every one. Among approximately 330,000 clones listed, less than 75% were seen once. The V gene lost 5 bases and the J gene lost 2 bases, with 18 bases spanning the gap. CDR1 is MNHEY and CDR2 is SMNVEV in the germline V gene (reference sequence). This CDR3 is 16 amino acids long. Sequencing was done on a sample of memory CD4+ T cells sorted from blood. This sample's subset: CD45RA-negative fraction. The rearrangement uses TRBV27 and TRBJ1-2; D is possibly TRBD1 (6 bases). The sequence was collected from a man aged 25 to 40 in good health. Here the CDR3 DNA reads TGTGCCAGCAGTCCCTGGGTGGGGGCACCCAACTATGGCTACACCTTC. This gives the protein CASSPWVGAPNYGYTF.